The rows below give T cell receptor beta chains drawn from one sample of a study of identical twins. In TCRdb, the 5' RACE reads were re-called with MiXCR into one record per CDR3 protein. Found here are around 480,000 distinct CDR3 sequences, 12% to 15% of them singletons; the top ten hold roughly 0.5%. The same data also contributed to another study, on yellow fever vaccine responses in identical twins.

Sequencing input: CD4+ T cells sorted from blood. All receptors come from a woman between 18 and 29 years old in good health. CDR3s include the opening cysteine and the closing phenylalanine or tryptophan. The D gene is left open where the match is weak. Not all rows give a size; the values are once, few, many and, for expanded clones, a class.

V gene: TRBV7-2
J gene: TRBJ2-7
clone size: .
D gene: TRBD2
CDR3 DNA: TGTGCCAGCAGCTTAGCCGGACTAGGCGACTACGAGCAGTACTTC
CDR3 protein: CASSLAGLGDYEQYF

V gene: TRBV20-1
J gene: TRBJ2-3
clone size: few
D gene: .
CDR3 DNA: TGCAGTGCTAGAGATCCCCCTGGTCCCACAGATACGCAGTATTTT
CDR3 protein: CSARDPPGPTDTQYF

V gene: TRBV29-1
J gene: TRBJ2-5
clone size: few
D gene: .
CDR3 DNA: TGCAGCGTTGGTGTCCCCCTGGGGTTCGGGGAGACCCAGTACTTC
CDR3 protein: CSVGVPLGFGETQYF

V gene: TRBV4-3
J gene: TRBJ1-2
clone size: .
D gene: .
CDR3 DNA: TGCGCCAGCAGCCAAGACCTTGCTACAGGGTATGGCTACACCTTC
CDR3 protein: CASSQDLATGYGYTF

V gene: TRBV9
J gene: TRBJ2-7
clone size: .
D gene: .
CDR3 DNA: TGTGCCAGCAGCCCGCGGGGACAGTCTTACTCCTACGAGCAGTACTTC
CDR3 protein: CASSPRGQSYSYEQYF

V gene: TRBV11-2
J gene: TRBJ1-3
clone size: .
D gene: .
CDR3 DNA: TGTGCCAGCAGCTTAGATAGGACGGCCGGAAACACCATATATTTT
CDR3 protein: CASSLDRTAGNTIYF

V gene: TRBV6-2/TRBV6-3
J gene: TRBJ2-1
clone size: few
D gene: TRBD2
CDR3 DNA: TGTGCCAGCAGCAAAAGGGGACTAGCGGACAATGAGCAGTTCTTC
CDR3 protein: CASSKRGLADNEQFF

V gene: TRBV20-1
J gene: TRBJ2-3
clone size: .
D gene: .
CDR3 DNA: TGCAGTGCTGAGGGGTACGATACGCAGTATTTT
CDR3 protein: CSAEGYDTQYF

V gene: TRBV12-3/TRBV12-4
J gene: TRBJ2-2
clone size: .
D gene: .
CDR3 DNA: TGTGCCACCAGGGGGGTGGATCCCGGGGAGCTGTTTTTT
CDR3 protein: CATRGVDPGELFF

V gene: TRBV29-1
J gene: TRBJ2-3
clone size: .
D gene: TRBD1
CDR3 DNA: TGCAGCGGCTGCCGGACAGGGGGCTTCACAGATACGCAGTATTTT
CDR3 protein: CSGCRTGGFTDTQYF

V gene: TRBV29-1
J gene: TRBJ2-2
clone size: many
D gene: TRBD1
CDR3 DNA: TGCAGCGGCGGACAGGGCTCCGGGGAGCTGTTTTTT
CDR3 protein: CSGGQGSGELFF

V gene: TRBV5-4
J gene: TRBJ2-7
clone size: .
D gene: TRBD2
CDR3 DNA: TGTGCCAGCAGCTTGGCGCCGGCTAGCGGGGGGCCCTACGAGCAGTACTTC
CDR3 protein: CASSLAPASGGPYEQYF

V gene: TRBV6-1
J gene: TRBJ1-2
clone size: few
D gene: TRBD1
CDR3 DNA: TGTGCCAGCAGGCATCAAATTCAGGGGGCCTATGGCTACACCTTC
CDR3 protein: CASRHQIQGAYGYTF

V gene: TRBV6-2/TRBV6-3
J gene: TRBJ1-5
clone size: few
D gene: .
CDR3 DNA: TGTGCCAGCGCCCCGGACGGACTTTTTCCCTTCAATCAGCCCCAGCATTTT
CDR3 protein: CASAPDGLFPFNQPQHF

V gene: TRBV7-2
J gene: TRBJ2-6
clone size: few
D gene: .
CDR3 DNA: TGTGCCAGCAGCTTACAGACGGTAGGGGCCAACGTCCTGACTTTC
CDR3 protein: CASSLQTVGANVLTF

V gene: TRBV12-3/TRBV12-4
J gene: TRBJ1-2
clone size: few
D gene: .
CDR3 DNA: TGTGCCAGCAGCTTAACCCGGGGGATCGGCTACACCTTC
CDR3 protein: CASSLTRGIGYTF

V gene: TRBV4-2
J gene: TRBJ2-2
clone size: .
D gene: TRBD2
CDR3 DNA: TGTGCCAGCAGCCAAGATCTCGGGGCGGGGAGGGACACCGGGGAGCTGTTTTTT
CDR3 protein: CASSQDLGAGRDTGELFF

V gene: TRBV29-1
J gene: TRBJ1-1
clone size: many
D gene: .
CDR3 DNA: TGCAGCGCCAGGACAGCTTTGAACACTGAAGCTTTCTTT
CDR3 protein: CSARTALNTEAFF

V gene: TRBV3-1
J gene: TRBJ2-3
clone size: .
D gene: .
CDR3 DNA: TGTGCCAGCAGCCAAGATCCGGCCACAGATACGCAGTATTTT
CDR3 protein: CASSQDPATDTQYF

V gene: TRBV29-1
J gene: TRBJ2-5
clone size: few
D gene: .
CDR3 DNA: TGCAGCGTTGGGGCGGGTACGGGACAAGAGACCCAGTACTTC
CDR3 protein: CSVGAGTGQETQYF

V gene: TRBV28
J gene: TRBJ2-7
clone size: many
D gene: TRBD1
CDR3 DNA: TGTGCCAGCACCAGCACGGGACAGGGGGTTCCCGAGCAGTACTTC
CDR3 protein: CASTSTGQGVPEQYF

V gene: TRBV20-1
J gene: TRBJ2-7
clone size: few
D gene: .
CDR3 DNA: TGCAGTGCCAGGATGGGTAGTCTTGACGAGCAGTACTTC
CDR3 protein: CSARMGSLDEQYF

V gene: TRBV9
J gene: TRBJ2-1
clone size: .
D gene: .
CDR3 DNA: TGTGCCAGCACAGGGGACCCTCCTCTGGGGAATGAGCAGTTCTTC
CDR3 protein: CASTGDPPLGNEQFF

V gene: TRBV20-1
J gene: TRBJ2-3
clone size: many
D gene: .
CDR3 DNA: TGCAGTGCTTTAGGACTCACCACAGATACGCAGTATTTT
CDR3 protein: CSALGLTTDTQYF

V gene: TRBV6-2/TRBV6-3
J gene: TRBJ2-1
clone size: few
D gene: TRBD1
CDR3 DNA: TGTGCCAGTCGAAAGGACAGGGGGAGCTCCTACAATGAGCAGTTCTTC
CDR3 protein: CASRKDRGSSYNEQFF

V gene: TRBV5-8
J gene: TRBJ2-4
clone size: few
D gene: .
CDR3 DNA: TGTGCCAGCAGCTTGGCGATAGCCAAAAACATTCAGTACTTC
CDR3 protein: CASSLAIAKNIQYF

V gene: TRBV20-1
J gene: TRBJ2-3
clone size: .
D gene: TRBD2
CDR3 DNA: TGCAGTGCTAGAGTAGGACTAGCTCCAGATACGCAGTATTTT
CDR3 protein: CSARVGLAPDTQYF

V gene: TRBV5-1
J gene: TRBJ2-5
clone size: few
D gene: .
CDR3 DNA: TGCGCCAGCAGCTTGGTTCCCCCTACTGGTTGGGAGACCCAGTACTTC
CDR3 protein: CASSLVPPTGWETQYF